The 8 T cell receptor beta chains below all came from one sample that was sequenced in a study of blood T cell repertoires in COVID-19. Some clones are missing from TCRdb's copy, which holds only in-frame ones; the method was immunoSEQ multiplex PCR. The sample contains about 190,000 clones, around 79% of which appear only once. Sequencing used peripheral blood. Source of these receptors: a man aged 45 to 65 who had recovered from COVID-19.

CDR3 protein: CATSRDSPTGLGETQYF. The CDR3 DNA reads TGTGCCACCAGCAGAGATTCCCCGACAGGGCTCGGGGAGACCCAGTACTTC. J is TRBJ2-5 and V is TRBV15; 7 bases map to TRBD1. Germline CDR1 LNHNV, CDR2 YYDKDF (reference sequence). J was trimmed by 5 bases and V by 0 bases; bases with no gene match: 12. The CDR3 is 17 residues long. The full variable domain, rest sourced from reference TRBV15 and TRBJ2-5, is DAMVIQNPRYQVTQFGKPVTLSCSQTLNHNVMYWYQQKSSQAPKLLFHYYDKDFNNEADTPDNFQSRRPNTSFCFLDIRSPGLGDTAMYLCATSRDSPTGLGETQYFGPGTRLLVL.

The rearrangement links TRBV3-1 (or the pseudogene TRBV3-2) to TRBJ2-7; perhaps TRBD2 as D (6 bases). V lost 1 base to trimming and J lost 0 bases, with 16 bases between them. The germline CDR1 and CDR2 sequences are LGHDT and YNNKEL (reference sequence). The CDR3 contains 17 residues. DNA for the CDR3: TGTGCCAGCAGCCAAGGTTCAAGCGGGCGGCCCTCCTACGAGCAGTACTTC. Protein product: CASSQGSSGRPSYEQYF.

The chain carries TRBV15 and TRBJ2-7, with D maybe TRBD2 (5 bases). There are 14 residues in the CDR3. V was cut by 2 bases and J by 3 bases, with 11 bases left in between. Germline V gene lookup returns CDR1 LNHNV and CDR2 YYDKDF (reference sequence). CDR3 sequence: CATSRTGRNYEQYF. The CDR3 DNA follows: TGTGCCACCAGCAGAACGGGGAGAAACTACGAGCAGTACTTC.

This clone was counted only a few times. The chain uses TRBV19 and TRBJ2-7, with 8 bases identical to TRBD1. The V gene's germline CDR1 is LNHDA and CDR2 SQIVND (reference sequence). V shed 5 bases, J shed 6 bases, and the junction held 12 bases outside the gene matches. The CDR3 covers 15 residues. CDR3 nucleotide sequence: TGTGCCAGTAGTGGGGGGCCAGGGGGCTTCAGCGAGCAGTACTTC. Protein sequence: CASSGGPGGFSEQYF.

The V call is TRBV19, the J call TRBJ2-7; 7 bases line up with TRBD2. V dropped 3 bases and J dropped 0; count of bases not matched to a gene: 2. Germline V gives CDR1 LNHDA, CDR2 SQIVND (reference sequence). CDR3 size: 14 residues. The CDR3 reads CASSISGNSYEQYF. The DNA of the CDR3 is TGTGCCAGTAGTATCAGCGGGAACTCCTACGAGCAGTACTTC.

The chain combines TRBV9 with TRBJ2-7; TRBD2 matches 8 bases. Losses at the gene ends were 2 bases for V and 5 bases for J; bases not matched to a gene: 0. The CDR3 contains 12 residues. The V gene's germline CDR1 is SGDLS and CDR2 YYNGEE. The CDR3 here is CASSVREDEQYF. The CDR3 DNA is TGTGCCAGCAGCGTGCGGGAGGACGAGCAGTACTTC.

The chain uses TRBV6-4 and TRBJ2-5, with D possibly TRBD1 on 5 matching bases. The germline V gene encodes CDR1 MRHNA and CDR2 SNTAGT. Trimming took 6 bases from V and 0 from J, leaving 11 bases between them. CDR3 length: 14 amino acids. The CDR3 protein is CASRVTDHQETQYF. As DNA, the CDR3 is TGTGCCAGCAGGGTGACAGATCACCAAGAGACCCAGTACTTC.

The chain links TRBV18 to TRBJ1-5, with D perhaps matching TRBD1 (6 bases). Germline V gives CDR1 KGHSH, CDR2 LQKENI. This CDR3 has 15 residues. V lost 8 bases and J lost 5, with 19 bases in between. The CDR3 is CASAWTERADQPQHF. CDR3 nucleotide sequence: TGTGCCAGCGCGTGGACAGAACGAGCTGATCAGCCCCAGCATTTT.